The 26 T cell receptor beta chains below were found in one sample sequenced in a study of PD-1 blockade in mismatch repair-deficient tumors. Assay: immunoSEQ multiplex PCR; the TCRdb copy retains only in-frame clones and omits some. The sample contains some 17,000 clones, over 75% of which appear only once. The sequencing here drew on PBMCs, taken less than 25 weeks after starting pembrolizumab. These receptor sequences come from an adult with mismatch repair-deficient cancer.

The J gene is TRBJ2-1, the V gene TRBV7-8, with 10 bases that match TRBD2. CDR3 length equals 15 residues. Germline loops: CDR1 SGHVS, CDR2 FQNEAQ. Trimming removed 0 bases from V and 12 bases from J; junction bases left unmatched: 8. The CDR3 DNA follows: TGTGCCAGCAGCTTAGCGCGGCTAGCGGGAGATAGGCAGTTCTTC. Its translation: CASSLARLAGDRQFF.

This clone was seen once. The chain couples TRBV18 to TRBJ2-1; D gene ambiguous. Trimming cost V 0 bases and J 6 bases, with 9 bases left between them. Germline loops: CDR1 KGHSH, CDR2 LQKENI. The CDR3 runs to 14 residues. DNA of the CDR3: TGTGCCAGCTCACCACCGGCCCCAAGCAATGAGCAGTTCTTC. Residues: CASSPPAPSNEQFF.

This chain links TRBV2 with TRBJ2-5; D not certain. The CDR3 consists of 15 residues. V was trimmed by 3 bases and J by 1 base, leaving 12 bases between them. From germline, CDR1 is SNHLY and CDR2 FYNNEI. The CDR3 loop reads CASSEPRSPQETQYF. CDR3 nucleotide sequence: TGTGCCAGCAGTGAGCCGCGTAGCCCCCAAGAGACCCAGTACTTC.

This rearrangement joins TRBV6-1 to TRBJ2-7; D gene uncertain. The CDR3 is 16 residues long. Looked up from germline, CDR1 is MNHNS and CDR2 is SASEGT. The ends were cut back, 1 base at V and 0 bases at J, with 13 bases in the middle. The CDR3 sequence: CASSEVWQALSYEQYF. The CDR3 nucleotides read TGTGCCAGCAGTGAAGTTTGGCAGGCACTCTCCTACGAGCAGTACTTC.

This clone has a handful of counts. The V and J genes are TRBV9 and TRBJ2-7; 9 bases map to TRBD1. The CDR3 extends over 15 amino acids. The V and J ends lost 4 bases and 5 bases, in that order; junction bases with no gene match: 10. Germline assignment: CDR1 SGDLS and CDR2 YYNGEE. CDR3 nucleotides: TGTGCCAGCAGCACCTCCGGACAGGGGTACAACGAGCAGTACTTC. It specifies CASSTSGQGYNEQYF.

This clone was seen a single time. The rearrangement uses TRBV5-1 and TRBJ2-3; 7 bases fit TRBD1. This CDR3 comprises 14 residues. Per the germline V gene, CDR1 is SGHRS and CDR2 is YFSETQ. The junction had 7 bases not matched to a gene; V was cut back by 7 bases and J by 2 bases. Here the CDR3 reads CASRTGQNTDTQYF. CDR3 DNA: TGCGCCAGCCGAACGGGACAGAACACAGATACGCAGTATTTT.

The DNA for the CDR3 is TGTGCCAGCAGCTTACCAGGGTCCAATCAGCCCCAGCATTTT. Residues: CASSLPGSNQPQHF. The chain joins TRBV7-6 to TRBJ1-5; maybe TRBD1 (5 bases). The CDR3 is 14 amino acids. Trimming removed 2 bases at V and 3 bases at J, with 8 bases between. From germline, CDR1 is SGHVS and CDR2 FNYEAQ. Supplemented by reference TRBV7-6 and TRBJ1-5, the full variable domain reads GAGVSQSPRYKVTKRGQDVALRCDPISGHVSLYWYRQALGQGPEFLTYFNYEAQQDKSGLPNDRFSAERPEGSISTLTIQRTEQRDSAMYRCASSLPGSNQPQHFGDGTRLSIL.

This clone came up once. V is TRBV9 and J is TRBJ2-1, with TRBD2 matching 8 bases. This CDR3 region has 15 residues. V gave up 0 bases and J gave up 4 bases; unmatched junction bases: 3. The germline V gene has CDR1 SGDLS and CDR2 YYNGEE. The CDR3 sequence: CASSVGLALYNEQFF. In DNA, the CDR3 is TGTGCCAGCAGCGTAGGACTAGCGCTTTACAATGAGCAGTTCTTC.

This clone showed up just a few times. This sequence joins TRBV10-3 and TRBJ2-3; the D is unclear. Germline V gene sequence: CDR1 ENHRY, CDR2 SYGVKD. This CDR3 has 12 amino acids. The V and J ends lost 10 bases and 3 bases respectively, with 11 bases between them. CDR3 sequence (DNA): TGTGCCACCGGGTCTGGGACAGATACGCAGTATTTT. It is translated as CATGSGTDTQYF.

CDR3 region: CASSLVPGHEETQYF. CDR3 nucleotide sequence: TGCGCCAGCAGCTTGGTTCCGGGTCACGAAGAGACCCAGTACTTC. This rearrangement joins TRBV5-1 to TRBJ2-5; D gene uncertain. Deletions cut 0 bases from V and 3 bases from J, with 12 bases between. Germline V lookup: CDR1 SGHRS, CDR2 YFSETQ. The CDR3 contains 15 residues.

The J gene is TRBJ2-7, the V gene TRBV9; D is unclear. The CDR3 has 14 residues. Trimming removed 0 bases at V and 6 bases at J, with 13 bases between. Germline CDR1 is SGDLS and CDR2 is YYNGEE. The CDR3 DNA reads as TGTGCCAGCAGCGTAGCACCTCTTGAAGCCGAGCAGTACTTC. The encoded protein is CASSVAPLEAEQYF.

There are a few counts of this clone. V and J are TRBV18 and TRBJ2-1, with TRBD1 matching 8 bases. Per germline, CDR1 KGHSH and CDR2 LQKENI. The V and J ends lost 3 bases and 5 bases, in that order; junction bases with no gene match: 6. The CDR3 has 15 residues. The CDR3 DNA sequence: TGTGCCAGCTCACCCTGGACAGGGTCCAACAATGAGCAGTTCTTC. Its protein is CASSPWTGSNNEQFF.

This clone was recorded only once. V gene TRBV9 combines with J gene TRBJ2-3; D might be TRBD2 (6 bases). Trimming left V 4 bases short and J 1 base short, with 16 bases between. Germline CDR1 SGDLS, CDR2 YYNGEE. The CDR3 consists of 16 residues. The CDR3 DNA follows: TGTGCCAGCAGCATCCGGGGGAGATGGGGCACAGATACGCAGTATTTT. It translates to CASSIRGRWGTDTQYF.

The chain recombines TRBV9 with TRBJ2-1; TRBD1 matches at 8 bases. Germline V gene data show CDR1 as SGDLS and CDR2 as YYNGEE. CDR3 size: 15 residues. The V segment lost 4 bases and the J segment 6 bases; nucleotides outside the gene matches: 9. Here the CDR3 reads CASSPTGTGPNEQFF. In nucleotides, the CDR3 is TGTGCCAGCAGCCCCACCGGGACAGGCCCCAATGAGCAGTTCTTC.

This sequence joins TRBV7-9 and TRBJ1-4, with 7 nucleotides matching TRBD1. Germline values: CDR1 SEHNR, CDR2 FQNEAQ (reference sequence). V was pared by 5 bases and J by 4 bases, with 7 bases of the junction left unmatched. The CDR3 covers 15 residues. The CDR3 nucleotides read TGTGCCAGCAGCACTAGGACAGGCCGTAATGAAAAACTGTTTTTT. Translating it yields CASSTRTGRNEKLFF. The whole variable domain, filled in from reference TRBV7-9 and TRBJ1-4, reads DTGVSQNPRHKITKRGQNVTFRCDPISEHNRLYWYRQTLGQGPEFLTYFQNEAQLEKSRLLSDRFSAERPKGSFSTLEIQRTEQGDSAMYLCASSTRTGRNEKLFFGSGTQLSVL.

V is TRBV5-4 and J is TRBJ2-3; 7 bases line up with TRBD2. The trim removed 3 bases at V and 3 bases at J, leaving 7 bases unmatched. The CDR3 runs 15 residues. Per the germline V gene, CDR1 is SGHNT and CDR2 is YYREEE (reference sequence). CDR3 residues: CASSSPRGSTDTQYF. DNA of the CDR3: TGTGCCAGCAGCTCCCCTCGCGGGAGTACAGATACGCAGTATTTT.

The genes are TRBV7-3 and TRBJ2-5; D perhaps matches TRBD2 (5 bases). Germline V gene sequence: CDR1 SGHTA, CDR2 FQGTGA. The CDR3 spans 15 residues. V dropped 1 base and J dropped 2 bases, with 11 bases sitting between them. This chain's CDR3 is CASSLNRRVQETQYF. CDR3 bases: TGTGCCAGCAGCTTAAATCGGCGGGTTCAAGAGACCCAGTACTTC.

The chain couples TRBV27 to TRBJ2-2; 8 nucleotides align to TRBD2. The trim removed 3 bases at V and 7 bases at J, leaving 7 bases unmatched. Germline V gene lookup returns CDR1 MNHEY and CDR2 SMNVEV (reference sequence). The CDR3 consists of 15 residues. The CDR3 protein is CASSFRAGVFGELFF. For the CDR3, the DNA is TGTGCCAGCAGTTTTAGAGCGGGAGTTTTCGGGGAGCTGTTTTTT.

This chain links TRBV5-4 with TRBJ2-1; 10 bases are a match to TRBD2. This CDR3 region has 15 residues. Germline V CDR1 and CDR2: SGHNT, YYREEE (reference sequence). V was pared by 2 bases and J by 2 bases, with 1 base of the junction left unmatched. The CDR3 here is CASSFSGGTYNEQFF. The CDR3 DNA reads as TGTGCCAGCAGCTTTAGCGGGGGGACCTACAATGAGCAGTTCTTC.

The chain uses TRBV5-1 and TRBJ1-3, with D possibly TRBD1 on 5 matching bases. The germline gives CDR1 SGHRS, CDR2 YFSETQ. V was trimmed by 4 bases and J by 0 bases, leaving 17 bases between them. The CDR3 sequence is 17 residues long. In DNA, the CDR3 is TGCGCCAGCAGCCCCTTTTCCACAGGAACCTCTGGAAACACCATATATTTT. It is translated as CASSPFSTGTSGNTIYF.

The CDR3 sequence: CAISDGAVETQYF. CDR3 DNA: TGTGCCATCAGTGATGGGGCGGTAGAGACCCAGTACTTC. The chain recombines TRBV10-3 with TRBJ2-5; D is perhaps TRBD1 (5 bases). Trimming removed 3 bases from V and 4 bases from J, with 9 bases in between. The CDR3 totals 13 residues. The germline gives CDR1 ENHRY, CDR2 SYGVKD.

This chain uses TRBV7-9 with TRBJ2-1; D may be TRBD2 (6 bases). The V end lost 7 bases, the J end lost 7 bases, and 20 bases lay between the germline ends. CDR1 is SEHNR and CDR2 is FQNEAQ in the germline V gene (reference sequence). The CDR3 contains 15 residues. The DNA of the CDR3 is TGTGCCAGCACACGCAGGGCGGCGGGGAGGAATGAGCAGTTCTTC. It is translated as CASTRRAAGRNEQFF.

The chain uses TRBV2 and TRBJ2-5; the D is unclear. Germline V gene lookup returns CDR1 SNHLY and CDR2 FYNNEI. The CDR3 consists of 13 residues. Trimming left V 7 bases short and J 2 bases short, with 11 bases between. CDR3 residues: CASTRTEQETQYF. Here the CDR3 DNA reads TGTGCCAGCACTCGAACAGAACAAGAGACCCAGTACTTC.

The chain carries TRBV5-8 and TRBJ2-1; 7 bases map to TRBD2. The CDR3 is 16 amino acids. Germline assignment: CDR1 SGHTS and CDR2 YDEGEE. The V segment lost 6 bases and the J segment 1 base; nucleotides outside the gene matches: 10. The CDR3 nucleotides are TGTGCCAGCATAAACCTAGCGGTCCAGTCCTACAATGAGCAGTTCTTC. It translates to CASINLAVQSYNEQFF.

This CDR3 is CASSIAHGGATNEKLFF. The CDR3 nucleotides are TGTGCCAGTAGTATAGCCCACGGGGGGGCAACTAATGAAAAACTGTTTTTT. V usage is TRBV19 and J usage is TRBJ1-4, with D possibly matching TRBD1 (5 bases). The germline CDR1 and CDR2 sequences are LNHDA and SQIVND (reference sequence). The CDR3 extends over 17 amino acids. Trimming removed 1 base at V and 0 bases at J, with 12 bases between.

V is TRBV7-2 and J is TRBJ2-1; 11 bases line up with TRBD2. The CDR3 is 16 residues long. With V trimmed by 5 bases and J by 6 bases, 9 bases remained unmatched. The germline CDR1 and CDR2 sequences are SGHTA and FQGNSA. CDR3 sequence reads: CASSPISGRAVNEQFF. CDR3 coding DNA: TGTGCCAGCAGCCCAATTAGCGGGAGGGCCGTCAATGAGCAGTTCTTC. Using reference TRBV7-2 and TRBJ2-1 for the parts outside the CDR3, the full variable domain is GAGVSQSPSNKVTEKGKDVELRCDPISGHTALYWYRQSLGQGLEFLIYFQGNSAPDKSGLPSDRFSAERTGGSVSTLTIQRTQQEDSAVYLCASSPISGRAVNEQFFGPGTRLTVL.